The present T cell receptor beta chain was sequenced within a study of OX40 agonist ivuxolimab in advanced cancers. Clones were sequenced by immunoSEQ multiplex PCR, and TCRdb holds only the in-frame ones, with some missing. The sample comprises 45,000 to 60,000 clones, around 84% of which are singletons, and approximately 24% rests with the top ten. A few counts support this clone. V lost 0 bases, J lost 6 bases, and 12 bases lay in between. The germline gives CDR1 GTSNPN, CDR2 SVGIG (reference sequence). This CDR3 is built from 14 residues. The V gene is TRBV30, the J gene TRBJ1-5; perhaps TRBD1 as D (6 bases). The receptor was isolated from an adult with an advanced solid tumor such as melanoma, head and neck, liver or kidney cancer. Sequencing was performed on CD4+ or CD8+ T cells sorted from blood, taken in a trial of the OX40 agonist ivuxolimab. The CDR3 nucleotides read TGTGCCTGGAGTGTAGGGCAGGGGAGTCAGCCCCAGCATTTT. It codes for CAWSVGQGSQPQHF.